This is a list of T cell receptor beta chains from one sample in a study of cytomegalovirus exposure and HLA in healthy donors. The assay was immunoSEQ multiplex PCR, and TCRdb's table has in-frame clones only and misses some. The sample lists 150,000 to 200,000 clones, approximately 81% occurring once. Sequenced input: PBMCs. The receptors come from a man between 18 and 35 years old in good health and CMV-seropositive. Both conserved end residues are part of each CDR3. The D gene is left open where the match is weak. The size field is filled for only some rows; it gives once, few, many or a size class.

V gene,clone size,CDR3 length,J gene,D gene,CDR3 DNA,CDR3 protein
TRBV10-2,-,14,TRBJ2-5,-,TGCGCCAGCAGTGAAATAGACAGCCAAGAGACCCAGTACTTC,CASSEIDSQETQYF
TRBV7-2,-,14,TRBJ1-5,-,TGTGCCAGCAGCCCCGCGGGGGGAAGGCAGCCCCAGCATTTT,CASSPAGGRQPQHF
TRBV5-1,-,14,TRBJ2-5,TRBD2,TGCGCCAGCACCCCCGGGGGGGCGCGAGAGACCCAGTACTTC,CASTPGGARETQYF
TRBV7-2,once,15,TRBJ2-7,TRBD2,TGTGCCAGCACCCCCCAGGCAGGGACTAGCAACGAGCAGTACTTC,CASTPQAGTSNEQYF
TRBV5-1,-,15,TRBJ2-7,-,TGCGCCAGCAGCTTGGAAGCGGAGGTTACCTACGAGCAGTACTTC,CASSLEAEVTYEQYF
TRBV27,-,13,TRBJ1-2,-,TGTGCCAGCAGTTTAGGAAGGGGTAATGGCTACACCTTC,CASSLGRGNGYTF
TRBV27,few,14,TRBJ1-6,TRBD1,TGTGCCAGCAGGTTGGGACAGGGACGTTCACCCCTCCACTTT,CASRLGQGRSPLHF
TRBV27,-,15,TRBJ2-1,-,TGTCCGCCCCCCGGGTCCGAACCATTTTACAATGAGCAGTTCTTC,CPPPGSEPFYNEQFF
TRBV2,-,16,TRBJ1-2,-,TGTGCCAGCGGAGCGGGCGGGACTAATGGTAACTATGGCTACACCTTC,CASGAGGTNGNYGYTF
TRBV2,-,16,TRBJ2-1,TRBD2,TGTGCCAGCAGTTATCTAGCGGAGAGCTCCTACAATGAGCAGTTCTTC,CASSYLAESSYNEQFF
TRBV2,once,13,TRBJ1-1,TRBD1,TGTGCCGCCCACAGGGGGCGGAGGACTGAAGCTTTCTTT,CAAHRGRRTEAFF
TRBV15,-,16,TRBJ2-1,TRBD1,TGTGCCACCAGCAGGGGACAGGTGATAGGGTACAATGAGCAGTTCTTC,CATSRGQVIGYNEQFF
TRBV28,-,15,TRBJ1-2,TRBD1,TGTGCCAGCAGCCCCACCGGGACAGCTAACTATGGCTACACCTTC,CASSPTGTANYGYTF
TRBV7-2,-,13,TRBJ1-2,-,TGTGCCAGCAGCTCAAACGGAGGCTATGGCTACACCTTC,CASSSNGGYGYTF
TRBV7-9,-,16,TRBJ2-2,TRBD1,TGTGCCAGCAGCCTCGGACAGGGCATGGGCACCGGGGAGCTGTTTTTT,CASSLGQGMGTGELFF
TRBV11-2,-,15,TRBJ2-5,-,TGTGCCAGCAGCTTGGGGAGTTACAAACAAGAGACCCAGTACTTC,CASSLGSYKQETQYF
TRBV7-2,-,12,TRBJ2-1,-,TGTGCCAGCAGCCAGAATTACAATGAGCAGTTCTTC,CASSQNYNEQFF
TRBV27,-,14,TRBJ2-1,TRBD1,TGTGCCAGCAACACAGGGGGCGACTACAATGAGCAGTTCTTC,CASNTGGDYNEQFF
TRBV28,-,15,TRBJ2-1,TRBD1,TGTGCCAGCAATATTCAGGGGGCGCAACGCAATGAGCAGTTCTTC,CASNIQGAQRNEQFF
TRBV6-1,many,15,TRBJ2-7,TRBD2,TGTGCCAGCAGTGAAGTTGCGGGGGGCGCAGACGAGCAGTACTTC,CASSEVAGGADEQYF
TRBV28,-,18,TRBJ1-1,-,TGTGCCAGCAGTTTACCGGGTCGGGGGTTTGGGATGGACACTGAAGCTTTCTTT,CASSLPGRGFGMDTEAFF
TRBV28,-,14,TRBJ2-1,TRBD2,TGTGCCAGCAGATTAGCGGGGGGGCGGGGTGAGCAGTTCTTC,CASRLAGGRGEQFF
TRBV5-5,-,13,TRBJ2-7,-,TGTGCCAGCAGCTTGGGGACAGTGAACGAGCAGTACTTC,CASSLGTVNEQYF
TRBV11-2,-,11,TRBJ2-7,-,TGTGCCAGCCTCGGTTCCTACGAGCAGTACTTC,CASLGSYEQYF
TRBV9,-,14,TRBJ2-3,-,TGTGCCAGCAGCGTAGCGGGTGTGATCGATACGCAGTATTTT,CASSVAGVIDTQYF
TRBV2,-,15,TRBJ1-1,TRBD1,TGTGCCAGCAGTAGCGGACAGGGGCTTAACACTGAAGCTTTCTTT,CASSSGQGLNTEAFF
TRBV28,-,10,TRBJ1-2,-,TGTGCCAGCAGTTTGGAGGGCTACACCTTC,CASSLEGYTF
TRBV5-1,-,14,TRBJ1-4,TRBD1,TGCGCCAGCAGCCCCACAGGGGCCGTTGAAAAACTGTTTTTT,CASSPTGAVEKLFF
TRBV27,-,14,TRBJ2-3,-,TGTGCCAGCAGTGTCCGGGAGATCACAGATACGCAGTATTTT,CASSVREITDTQYF
TRBV15,-,18,TRBJ2-1,TRBD2,TGTGCCACCAGCAGAGATCGGACTAGCGGCCTCTCCTACAATGAGCAGTTCTTC,CATSRDRTSGLSYNEQFF
TRBV28,-,13,TRBJ2-3,-,TGTGCCAGCAGGGCGGAGGCCACAGATACGCAGTATTTT,CASRAEATDTQYF
TRBV5-1,many,13,TRBJ1-2,-,TGCGCCAGCAGCCCGAGTGATGTCTATGGCTACACCTTC,CASSPSDVYGYTF
TRBV5-1,-,15,TRBJ2-1,TRBD2,TGCGCCAGCAGCTCGGGACTAGCGGGGGACAATGAGCAGTTCTTC,CASSSGLAGDNEQFF
TRBV27,once,12,TRBJ2-2,-,TGTGCCAGCAGTTTACTAGCCGGGGAGCTGTTTTTT,CASSLLAGELFF
TRBV4-1,-,15,TRBJ2-7,-,TGCGCCAGCAGCCAAGATCCTGGCTCCTTCCAGGAGCAGTACTTC,CASSQDPGSFQEQYF
TRBV27,-,18,TRBJ1-3,TRBD1,TGTGCCAGCAGTTTATCTGCCTCCGCGACAGGGACGGGAAACACCATATATTTT,CASSLSASATGTGNTIYF
TRBV10-1,-,14,TRBJ2-1,TRBD2,TGCGCCAGGGGCTTAGCGGGGGGCTACAATGAGCAGTTCTTC,CARGLAGGYNEQFF
TRBV28,-,16,TRBJ1-1,-,TGTGCCAGCAAGATGCCATTTTTGGGACAACGCACTGAAGCTTTCTTT,CASKMPFLGQRTEAFF
TRBV5-4,-,14,TRBJ2-1,-,TGTGCCAGCAGCGGGGGACTCACCTACAATGAGCAGTTCTTC,CASSGGLTYNEQFF
TRBV4-1,-,14,TRBJ2-5,-,TGCGCCAGCAGCCAAGATCCCGCAGAAGAGACCCAGTACTTC,CASSQDPAEETQYF
TRBV5-4,-,15,TRBJ2-1,-,TGTGCCAGCAGCTCGCCGGGACTGGCTCTGTCGGAGCAGTTCTTC,CASSSPGLALSEQFF
TRBV9,few,14,TRBJ2-7,TRBD2,TGTGCCAGCAGCACTGGCGGGAGGCCCTACGAGCAGTACTTC,CASSTGGRPYEQYF
TRBV30,-,14,TRBJ2-5,TRBD2,TGTGCCTGCGGACTAGCGGGAGGAAAAGAGACCCAGTACTTC,CACGLAGGKETQYF
TRBV5-1,-,14,TRBJ2-3,-,TGCGCCAGTCGAGTTGAGGGAAGCACAGATACGCAGTATTTT,CASRVEGSTDTQYF
TRBV29-1,-,13,TRBJ1-1,TRBD1,TGCAGCTACGGGACAGGGGGGGACACTGAAGCTTTCTTT,CSYGTGGDTEAFF
TRBV5-1,-,13,TRBJ2-2,-,TGCGCCAGCAACGGACAGACCACCGGGGAGCTGTTTTTT,CASNGQTTGELFF
TRBV28,-,13,TRBJ1-4,TRBD1,TGTGCCAGCAGTACCGGGACAGTGGAAAAACTGTTTTTT,CASSTGTVEKLFF
TRBV27,-,15,TRBJ2-1,-,TGTGCCAGCAGCCCAACGACTTCTGCCTACAATGAGCAGTTCTTC,CASSPTTSAYNEQFF
TRBV7-2,-,14,TRBJ1-2,-,TGTGCCAGCAGCTCCCCCGGGATAATCTATGGCTACACCTTC,CASSSPGIIYGYTF
TRBV5-8,-,15,TRBJ1-1,TRBD1,TGTGCCAGCAGCAAACAGGGGGGGATGAACACTGAAGCTTTCTTT,CASSKQGGMNTEAFF
TRBV7-8,few,18,TRBJ1-6,TRBD1,TGTGCCAGCAGCTTAGCGATGGCCCCAGGGACAGGTCGGTCACCCCTCCACTTT,CASSLAMAPGTGRSPLHF
TRBV29-1,-,12,TRBJ1-4,-,TGCAGCGCGGAGGGCGGGGATGAAGAACTGTTTTTT,CSAEGGDEELFF
TRBV27,few,13,TRBJ2-7,-,TGTGCCAGCAGTTTAGGGGAGTTGGGCGAGCAGTACTTC,CASSLGELGEQYF
TRBV28,-,14,TRBJ2-4,TRBD2,TGTGCCACCAATCCTAGCGGGAGTCTAAACATTCAGTACTTC,CATNPSGSLNIQYF
TRBV28,-,13,TRBJ1-1,-,TGTGCCAGCATACGTATAGGGAGGAATGAAGCTTTCTTT,CASIRIGRNEAFF
TRBV5-6,-,14,TRBJ2-7,-,TGTGCCAGCAGCTTACAAGGATCGGAGGGGCGGCAGTACTTC,CASSLQGSEGRQYF
TRBV13,-,14,TRBJ2-5,-,TGTGCCAGCAGCTTAGGGGAGAGGGTTGGGACCCAGTACTTC,CASSLGERVGTQYF